The entry below gives a single T cell receptor (beta chain) sequence along with its context. Antigen unknown. Roughly 0.45 to 1 ug RNA was reverse transcribed with random hexamers. TCRdb redid the calling of the immunoSEQ multiplex PCR reads with MiXCR, one entry per CDR3 protein. In the table there are 20,000 or so distinct CDR3 sequences, around 95% of which are singletons. TEMRA cells were FACS-enriched, unlike CD8+ and CD4+ T cells, which were negatively isolated. This record belongs to a study of CD8 T cells in Susac syndrome. General study results and limits: TCR sequencing and HLA analysis covered a relatively small number of individuals.

Trimming took 1 base from V and 2 from J, leaving 24 bases between them. There are 19 residues in the CDR3. Sequencing was carried out using CD8+ T cells from PBMCs. This TCR was sampled from a human donor in good health. The chain is built from TRBV23-1 and TRBJ2-7; D gene uncertain. TRBV23-1 is identified as an open reading frame with a role that is uncertain. CDR3 amino acids: CASSQLKHGPPSETYEQYV. The DNA of the CDR3 is TGCGCCAGCAGTCAATTAAAACACGGACCGCCCTCCGAGACCTACGAGCAGTACGTC.